Following are 25 T cell receptor beta chains from one sample sequenced in a study of blood T cell repertoires in COVID-19. TCRdb's table, derived via immunoSEQ multiplex PCR, lists solely in-frame clones and lacks some. This sample yields roughly 43,000 clones, of which approximately 90% are seen a single time; around 3.1% belongs to the top ten. Source material: PBMCs or T cells enriched from blood (not recorded which). The receptor source for this set is a woman aged 45-60 years who had recovered from COVID-19.

V gene TRBV5-1 combines with J gene TRBJ2-2; TRBD1 is a possible D gene (6 bases). The CDR3 consists of 18 residues. The germline CDR1 and CDR2 sequences are SGHRS and YFSETQ. V lost 2 bases and J lost 5, with 22 bases in between. Here the CDR3 reads CASSLSPPGDGQTGELFF. The CDR3, as DNA: TGCGCCAGCAGCTTATCCCCCCCAGGGGATGGGCAGACCGGGGAGCTGTTTTTT.

The chain carries TRBV18 and TRBJ2-1; 9 positions match TRBD1. The CDR3 sequence is 16 residues long. The germline gives CDR1 KGHSH, CDR2 LQKENI. V was clipped by 3 bases and J by 8 bases; unmatched bases: 11. The CDR3 DNA reads TGTGCCAGCTCACCTTTGGGCGGGACAGGGCGCGATGAGCAGTTCTTC. Its protein product is CASSPLGGTGRDEQFF.

The chain employs TRBV27 and TRBJ2-2; 8 nucleotides line up with TRBD1. The CDR3 runs to 15 residues. V lost 6 bases to trimming and J lost 0 bases; unmatched junction nucleotides: 3. The germline gives CDR1 MNHEY, CDR2 SMNVEV (reference sequence). The CDR3 DNA is TGTGCCAGCAGGACACAGGGGGCGAACACCGGGGAGCTGTTTTTT. This gives the protein CASRTQGANTGELFF.

This sequence joins TRBV5-1 and TRBJ2-2; D not certain. From germline, CDR1 is SGHRS and CDR2 YFSETQ. V was clipped by 0 bases and J by 7 bases, with 10 bases between them. The CDR3 has 14 residues. CDR3 nucleotide sequence: TGCGCCAGCAGCTTGGCCCCCCAGGTCGGGGAGCTGTTTTTT. Encoded protein: CASSLAPQVGELFF.

V gene TRBV5-1 combines with J gene TRBJ1-3; D unresolved. V lost 2 bases, J lost 3 bases, and 6 bases lay in between. This CDR3 comprises 13 residues. Germline V gene lookup returns CDR1 SGHRS and CDR2 YFSETQ. CDR3 amino acids: CASSFQHGNTIYF. CDR3 DNA: TGCGCCAGCAGCTTTCAACATGGAAACACCATATATTTT.

A word on this clone: Different DNA sequences within this sample yield the same CDR3. The J gene is TRBJ1-2, the V gene TRBV24-1; possibly TRBD1 for D (6 bases). CDR1 and CDR2 (germline): KGHDR, SFDVKD. The germline V and J ends were trimmed by 3 bases and 2 bases, with 9 bases remaining between them. This CDR3 comprises 14 residues. CDR3 nucleotides: TGTGCCACCAGTGATCCACAGGGCAACTATGGCTACACCTTC. This sequence encodes CATSDPQGNYGYTF.

This chain connects TRBV7-2 to TRBJ1-2; 7 bases map to TRBD1. V dropped 5 bases and J dropped 4; count of bases not matched to a gene: 7. Germline-derived CDR1 and CDR2 are SGHTA and FQGNSA. CDR3 length: 14 amino acids. The CDR3 sequence: CASSSGQAVYGYTF. CDR3 DNA sequence: TGTGCCAGCAGCAGCGGACAGGCAGTCTATGGCTACACCTTC.

As concerns this clone: Mismatch with germline at one junction end may stem from a read error. This sequence joins TRBV6-5 and TRBJ2-7, with 8 positions matching TRBD1. Germline V lookup: CDR1 MNHEY, CDR2 SVGAGI. This CDR3 has 13 residues. CDR3 protein: CASREDRVRPKNF. Here the CDR3 DNA reads TGTGCCAGCAGAGAGGACAGGGTGCGCCCTAAGAACTTC.

The chain couples TRBV30 to TRBJ1-1; 7 bases are shared with TRBD1. CDR1 and CDR2 from the germline V gene are GTSNPN and SVGIG (reference sequence). The junction had 12 bases not matched to a gene; V was cut back by 3 bases and J by 5 bases. The CDR3 runs 15 residues. Written as DNA, the CDR3 is TGTGCCTGGAGGAGGGGGCAGGGTGGATGGACTGAAGCTTTCTTT. It specifies CAWRRGQGGWTEAFF. Variable domain in full (rest from reference TRBV30 and TRBJ1-1): SQTIHQWPATLVQPVGSPLSLECTVEGTSNPNLYWYRQAAGRGLQLLFYSVGIGQISSEVPQNLSASRPQDRQFILSSKKLLLSDSGFYLCAWRRGQGGWTEAFFGQGTRLTVV.

This chain connects TRBV4-1 to TRBJ1-4, with D tentatively TRBD1 (6 bases). Per the germline V gene, CDR1 is MGHRA and CDR2 is YSYEKL. The CDR3 length is 17 residues. Between the trimmed V and J ends, which lost 0 bases and 2 bases, there was a span of 13 bases. CDR3 sequence: CASSQDLNRVTNEKLFF. The CDR3, as DNA: TGCGCCAGCAGCCAAGATCTAAACAGGGTTACTAATGAAAAACTGTTTTTT.

J is TRBJ2-7 and V is TRBV15, with a tentative D call TRBD2 (5 bases). The CDR3 has 13 residues. V was cut by 8 bases and J by 6 bases, with 17 bases left in between. From germline, CDR1 is LNHNV and CDR2 YYDKDF (reference sequence). The DNA for the CDR3 is TGTGCCACCTCGCGGGCTAGATCAGGCGAGCAGTACTTC. As protein: CATSRARSGEQYF. Based on the CDR3 plus reference TRBV15 and TRBJ2-7, the full variable domain is DAMVIQNPRYQVTQFGKPVTLSCSQTLNHNVMYWYQQKSSQAPKLLFHYYDKDFNNEADTPDNFQSRRPNTSFCFLDIRSPGLGDTAMYLCATSRARSGEQYFGPGTRLTVT.

This sequence joins TRBV7-2 and TRBJ1-2, with TRBD1 matching over 7 bases. Germline CDR1 is SGHTA and CDR2 is FQGNSA. With V trimmed by 6 bases and J by 3 bases, 7 bases remained unmatched. This CDR3 spans 14 amino acids. The CDR3 spells CASRADRVHYGYTF. The DNA of the CDR3 is TGTGCCAGCAGGGCCGACAGGGTGCACTATGGCTACACCTTC.

V gene TRBV28 combines with J gene TRBJ2-3, with D perhaps TRBD1 (6 bases). V shed 6 bases and J shed 2 bases, with 21 bases lying between them. This CDR3 is 17 amino acids long. Germline CDR1 MDHEN, CDR2 SYDVKM. CDR3 loop: CASSPMTGIQSTDTQYF. In DNA, the CDR3 is TGTGCCAGCAGCCCTATGACAGGAATACAATCCACAGATACGCAGTATTTT.

This clone was counted a few times. The genes are TRBV10-3 and TRBJ2-1, with a tentative D call TRBD2 (5 bases). The CDR3 length is 17 residues. V dropped 3 bases and J dropped 4 bases, with 19 bases sitting between them. CDR1 ENHRY and CDR2 SYGVKD come from the germline V gene. The CDR3, as DNA: TGTGCCATCAGTGACCCTTCGGACGGGAATAGATACAATGAGCAGTTCTTC. This gives the protein CAISDPSDGNRYNEQFF.

This clone has just a few counts. The genes are TRBV28 and TRBJ1-3, with TRBD1 identical over 7 bases. CDR1 and CDR2 (germline): MDHEN, SYDVKM. Losses at the gene ends were 8 bases for V and 2 bases for J; bases not matched to a gene: 6. This CDR3 has 14 amino acids. The CDR3 sequence: CASATQGAGNTIYF. The CDR3 DNA follows: TGTGCCAGCGCCACCCAGGGGGCTGGAAACACCATATATTTT.

This chain uses TRBV10-1 with TRBJ1-1; D not resolved. The CDR3 has 12 amino acids. The V end was cut by 10 bases, the J end by 1 base, with 10 bases between. Germline lookup yields CDR1 WNHNN and CDR2 SYGVQD (reference sequence). The CDR3 DNA sequence: TGCGCCACCGCCAGGTCGAACACTGAAGCTTTCTTT. This gives the protein CATARSNTEAFF.

The chain carries TRBV6-5 and TRBJ2-2, with D possibly being TRBD2 (6 bases). Trimming pared 0 bases from V and 5 bases from J, leaving 10 bases between. Germline V gene lookup returns CDR1 MNHEY and CDR2 SVGAGI. The CDR3 sequence is 15 residues long. CDR3 in DNA: TGTGCCAGCAGTTACTCTAGCGGACCAACCGGGGAGCTGTTTTTT. The encoded protein is CASSYSSGPTGELFF.

This chain links TRBV4-1 with TRBJ1-1; D may be TRBD1 (6 bases). V lost 3 bases, J lost 8 bases, and 16 bases lay in between. The CDR3 has 14 residues. CDR1 and CDR2 (germline): MGHRA, YSYEKL. The CDR3 spells CASSHNDQTGEAFF. The CDR3 nucleotides read TGCGCCAGCAGCCACAACGACCAGACAGGAGAAGCTTTCTTT.

The chain links TRBV13 to TRBJ2-3; perhaps TRBD2 as D (5 bases). Germline lookup yields CDR1 PRHDT and CDR2 FYEKMQ (reference sequence). V shed 1 base and J shed 2 bases, with 7 bases lying between them. There are 14 residues in the CDR3. The DNA for the CDR3 is TGTGCCAGCAGCTTAGAGCGGCACACAGATACGCAGTATTTT. Translated, it gives CASSLERHTDTQYF.

The V gene is TRBV28, the J gene TRBJ2-3; 7 nucleotides agree with TRBD2. Unmatched junction bases numbered 9, after V lost 6 bases and J lost 3 bases. Per the germline V gene, CDR1 is MDHEN and CDR2 is SYDVKM. The CDR3 covers 15 residues. The CDR3 here is CASSLLGRETDTQYF. The CDR3 nucleotides read TGTGCCAGCAGCCTCCTCGGGCGGGAGACAGATACGCAGTATTTT.

The chain couples TRBV5-1 to TRBJ2-7, with TRBD2 identical over 13 bases. Germline-derived CDR1 and CDR2 are SGHRS and YFSETQ. The junction had 7 bases not matched to a gene; V was cut back by 3 bases and J by 1 base. The CDR3 runs 17 residues. The CDR3 region has the DNA TGCGCCAGCAGCTCGGGGACTAGCGGGATTGGTTCCTACGAGCAGTACTTC. This encodes CASSSGTSGIGSYEQYF.

The chain couples TRBV2 to TRBJ2-1; the match to TRBD2 covers 9 bases. Losses at the gene ends were 7 bases for V and 10 bases for J; bases not matched to a gene: 14. CDR1 SNHLY and CDR2 FYNNEI come from the germline V gene. The CDR3 has 15 amino acids. The CDR3 bases are TGTGCCAGCAAGTCTGTAGCGGGGGCCCAGGGGGAGCAGTTCTTC. It codes for CASKSVAGAQGEQFF.

This sequence joins TRBV7-8 and TRBJ1-2, with a tentative D call TRBD1 (5 bases). CDR1 is SGHVS, CDR2 FQNEAQ, per germline. This CDR3 is built from 12 residues. Trimming removed 1 base from V and 6 bases from J, with 6 bases in between. The CDR3 sequence: CASSLGRDGYTF. CDR3 coding DNA: TGTGCCAGCAGCTTAGGCAGGGATGGCTACACCTTC.

The DNA for the CDR3 is TGCGCCAGCAGCTTGGGGAATGAGGGAGGGACCCAGTACTTC. Amino acid sequence: CASSLGNEGGTQYF. This chain joins TRBV5-1 and TRBJ2-5; TRBD2 might be the D (6 bases). Germline CDR1 SGHRS, CDR2 YFSETQ. This CDR3 is built from 14 residues. V gave up 0 bases and J gave up 7 bases, with 13 bases separating them.

This clone was recorded a few times. The rearrangement joins TRBV7-2 to TRBJ1-1, with D perhaps TRBD1 (5 bases). The CDR3 has 12 residues. Looked up from germline, CDR1 is SGHTA and CDR2 is FQGNSA. The V gene lost 1 base and the J gene lost 10 bases, with 10 bases spanning the gap. For the CDR3, the DNA is TGTGCCAGCAGCTTAGGAGGACATGGAGCTTTCTTT. The encoded protein is CASSLGGHGAFF.